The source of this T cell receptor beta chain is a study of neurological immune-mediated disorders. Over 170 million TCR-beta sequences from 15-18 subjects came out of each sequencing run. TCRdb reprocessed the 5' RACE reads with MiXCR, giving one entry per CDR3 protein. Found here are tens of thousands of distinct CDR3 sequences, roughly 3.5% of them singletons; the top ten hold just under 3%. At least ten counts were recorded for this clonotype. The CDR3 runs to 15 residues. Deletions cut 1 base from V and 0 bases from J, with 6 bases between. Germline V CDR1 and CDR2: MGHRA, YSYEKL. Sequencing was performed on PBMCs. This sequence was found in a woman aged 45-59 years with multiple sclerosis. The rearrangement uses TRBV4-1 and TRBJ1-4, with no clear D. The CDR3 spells CASSQVGSTNEKLFF. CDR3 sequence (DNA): TGCGCCAGCAGCCAAGTCGGATCAACTAATGAAAAACTGTTTTTT.